This T cell receptor (beta chain) comes out of a study of T cell responses to AZD1222 COVID-19 vaccine. Whole-study results and caveats: Donors were mostly white British, more females; clonal diversity possibly underestimated.

Produced via immunoSEQ multiplex PCR; TCRdb's table is partial and in-frame only. The repertoire consists of 95,000 to 150,000 clones, with 84% occurring once and the leading ten covering roughly a quarter. Pooled in the analysis were second doses at about 4 or about 12 weeks. In regard to this clone: Its antigen is unknown. Different DNA sequences within this sample yield the same CDR3.

Germline lookup yields CDR1 LGHDT and CDR2 YNNKEL (reference sequence). Trimming took off 0 bases at V and 4 bases at J, with 13 bases between the two ends. The CDR3 runs 15 residues. The specimen comprised peripheral blood, sampled 28 days after the second AZD1222 dose. J is TRBJ2-7 and V is TRBV3-1 (or the pseudogene TRBV3-2), with TRBD2 as a possible D gene (5 bases). The source of this sequence is an adult who received the AZD1222 COVID-19 vaccine. The CDR3 DNA reads TGTGCCAGCAGCCAAGATCCCCGGGGTCGATACGAGCAGTACTTC. Translated, it gives CASSQDPRGRYEQYF.